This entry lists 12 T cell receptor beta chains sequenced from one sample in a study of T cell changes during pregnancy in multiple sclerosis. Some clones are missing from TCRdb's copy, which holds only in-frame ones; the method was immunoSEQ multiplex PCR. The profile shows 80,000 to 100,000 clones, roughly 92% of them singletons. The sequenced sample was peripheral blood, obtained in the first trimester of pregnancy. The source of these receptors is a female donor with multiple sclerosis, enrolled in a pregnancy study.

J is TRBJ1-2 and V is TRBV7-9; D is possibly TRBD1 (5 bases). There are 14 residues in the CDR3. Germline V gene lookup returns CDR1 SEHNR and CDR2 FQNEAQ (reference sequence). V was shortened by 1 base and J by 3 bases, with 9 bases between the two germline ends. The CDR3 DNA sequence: TGTGCCAGCAGCTTAGTAAGGGGTTACTATGGCTACACCTTC. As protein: CASSLVRGYYGYTF.

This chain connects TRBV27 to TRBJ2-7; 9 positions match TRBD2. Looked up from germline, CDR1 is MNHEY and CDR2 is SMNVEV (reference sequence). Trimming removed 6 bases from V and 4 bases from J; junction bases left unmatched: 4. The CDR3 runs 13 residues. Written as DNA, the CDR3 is TGTGCCAGCAGGGCTAGCGGGGAGTACGAGCAGTACTTC. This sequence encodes CASRASGEYEQYF.

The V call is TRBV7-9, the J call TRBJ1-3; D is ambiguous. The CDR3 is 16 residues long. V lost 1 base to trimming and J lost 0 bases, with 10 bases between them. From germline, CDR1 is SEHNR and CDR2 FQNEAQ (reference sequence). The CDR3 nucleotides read TGTGCCAGCAGCTTAGTAGGCGGGAGCTCTGGAAACACCATATATTTT. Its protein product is CASSLVGGSSGNTIYF.

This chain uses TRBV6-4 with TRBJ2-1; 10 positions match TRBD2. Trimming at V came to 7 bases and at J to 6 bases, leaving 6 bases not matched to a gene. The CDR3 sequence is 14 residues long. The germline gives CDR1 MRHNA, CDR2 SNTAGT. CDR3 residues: CASTSSGSSNEQFF. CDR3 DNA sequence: TGTGCCAGCACCTCTAGCGGGAGTTCCAATGAGCAGTTCTTC.

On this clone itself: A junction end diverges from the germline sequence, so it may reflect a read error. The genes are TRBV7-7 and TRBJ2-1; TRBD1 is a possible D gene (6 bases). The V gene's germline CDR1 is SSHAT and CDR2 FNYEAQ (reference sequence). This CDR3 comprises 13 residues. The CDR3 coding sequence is TGTGCTAGCAGCTTAGCCTCCGGGACAGAGCAGTTCTTC. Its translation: CASSLASGTEQFF.

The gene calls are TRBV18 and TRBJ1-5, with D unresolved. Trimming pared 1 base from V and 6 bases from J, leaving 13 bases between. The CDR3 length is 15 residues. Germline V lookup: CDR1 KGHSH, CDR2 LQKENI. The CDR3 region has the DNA TGTGCCAGCTCACCACTAGGAGCGGACGGTCAGCCCCAGCATTTT. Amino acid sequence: CASSPLGADGQPQHF.

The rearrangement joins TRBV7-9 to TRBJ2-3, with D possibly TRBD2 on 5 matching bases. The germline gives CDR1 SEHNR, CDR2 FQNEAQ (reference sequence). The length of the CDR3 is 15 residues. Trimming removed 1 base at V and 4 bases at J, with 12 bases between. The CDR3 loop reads CASSLGASFSDTQYF. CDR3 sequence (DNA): TGTGCCAGCAGCTTAGGGGCTAGCTTTTCAGATACGCAGTATTTT.

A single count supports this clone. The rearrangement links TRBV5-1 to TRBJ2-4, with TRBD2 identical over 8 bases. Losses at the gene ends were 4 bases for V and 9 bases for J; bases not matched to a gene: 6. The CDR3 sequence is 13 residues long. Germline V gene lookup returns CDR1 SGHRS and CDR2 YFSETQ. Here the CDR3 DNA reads TGCGCCAGCAGCCCGGGGGGGGAGGGCATTCAGTACTTC. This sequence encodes CASSPGGEGIQYF.

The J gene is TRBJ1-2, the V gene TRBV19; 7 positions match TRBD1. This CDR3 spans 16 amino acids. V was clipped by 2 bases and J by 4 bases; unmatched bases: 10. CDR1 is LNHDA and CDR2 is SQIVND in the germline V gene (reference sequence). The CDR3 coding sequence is TGTGCCAGTAGTATAAACGGGGGACAGACCACCTATGGCTACACCTTC. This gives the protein CASSINGGQTTYGYTF.

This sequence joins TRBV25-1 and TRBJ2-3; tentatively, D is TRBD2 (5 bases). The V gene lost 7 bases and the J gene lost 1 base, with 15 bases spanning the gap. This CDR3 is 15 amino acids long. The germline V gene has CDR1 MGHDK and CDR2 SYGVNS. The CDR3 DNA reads TGTGCCAGCACTACTAGTAGGAAGGGCACAGATACGCAGTATTTT. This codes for CASTTSRKGTDTQYF. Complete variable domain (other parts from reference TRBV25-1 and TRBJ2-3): EADIYQTPRYLVIGTGKKITLECSQTMGHDKMYWYQQDPGMELHLIHYSYGVNSTEKGDLSSESTVSRIRTEHFPLTLESARPSHTSQYLCASTTSRKGTDTQYFGPGTRLTVL.

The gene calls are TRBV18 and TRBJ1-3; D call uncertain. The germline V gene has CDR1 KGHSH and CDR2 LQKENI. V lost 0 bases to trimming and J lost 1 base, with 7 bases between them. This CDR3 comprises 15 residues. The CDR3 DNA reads TGTGCCAGCTCACCACCGGCCGGGTCTGGAAACACCATATATTTT. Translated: CASSPPAGSGNTIYF.

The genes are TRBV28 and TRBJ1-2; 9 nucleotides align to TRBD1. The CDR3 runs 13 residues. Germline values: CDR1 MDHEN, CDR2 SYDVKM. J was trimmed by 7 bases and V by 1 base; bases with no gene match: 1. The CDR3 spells CASSLLDRGGYTF. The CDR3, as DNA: TGTGCCAGCAGTTTATTGGACAGGGGTGGCTACACCTTC.